The clone carrying this T cell receptor beta chain was detected a few times. The data originate from a study of blood T cell repertoires in COVID-19. About the study: Samples taken during acute and convalescent COVID-19 were collected in the United States, Italy and Spain.

The junction had 8 bases not matched to a gene; V was cut back by 3 bases and J by 6 bases. CDR3 length: 15 residues. Germline V lookup: CDR1 LNHDA, CDR2 SQIVND (reference sequence). In the authors' methods: Amplifying reference gene primers gave estimates of nucleated cell counts. Here immunoSEQ multiplex PCR was the method, and the copy in TCRdb shows in-frame clones only, minus some. V and J calls and clone size are as listed in that table; D and trimming were resolved from the DNA. The repertoire has 180,000 or so clones, roughly 85% of them found once; the top ten carry roughly 8%. The clonotype originates from a woman aged 55-70 years with acute or convalescent COVID-19. Sequenced sample: peripheral blood. The chain links TRBV19 to TRBJ1-2, with 9 bases fitting TRBD1. The CDR3 DNA follows: TGTGCCAGTAGTATGCCACAGGGGGCGTCACATGGCTACACCTTC. Residues: CASSMPQGASHGYTF.